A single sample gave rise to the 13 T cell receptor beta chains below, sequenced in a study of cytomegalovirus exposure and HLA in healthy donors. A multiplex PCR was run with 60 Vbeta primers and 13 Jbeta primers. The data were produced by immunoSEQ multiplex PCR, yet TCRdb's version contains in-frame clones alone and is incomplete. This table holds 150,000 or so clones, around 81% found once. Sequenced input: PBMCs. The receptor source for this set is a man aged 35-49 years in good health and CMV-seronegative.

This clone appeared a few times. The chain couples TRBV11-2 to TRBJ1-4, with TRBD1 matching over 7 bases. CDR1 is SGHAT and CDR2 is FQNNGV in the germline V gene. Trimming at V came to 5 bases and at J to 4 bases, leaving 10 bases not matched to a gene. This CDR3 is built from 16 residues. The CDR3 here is CASSLSLDRFNEKLFF. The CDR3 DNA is TGTGCCAGCAGCCTCTCCCTGGACAGGTTTAATGAAAAACTGTTTTTT.

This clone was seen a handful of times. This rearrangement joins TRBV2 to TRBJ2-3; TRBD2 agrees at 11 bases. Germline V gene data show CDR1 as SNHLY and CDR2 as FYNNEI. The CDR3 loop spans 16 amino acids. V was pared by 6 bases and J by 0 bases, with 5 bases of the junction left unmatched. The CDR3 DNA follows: TGTGCCAGCAGCCTAACTAGCGGGAGAAGCACAGATACGCAGTATTTT. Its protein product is CASSLTSGRSTDTQYF.

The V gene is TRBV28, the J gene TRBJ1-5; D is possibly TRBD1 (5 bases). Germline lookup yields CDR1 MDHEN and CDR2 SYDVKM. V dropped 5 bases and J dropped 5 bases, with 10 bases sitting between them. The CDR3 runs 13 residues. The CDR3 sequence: CASSPPGDQPQHF. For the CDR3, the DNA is TGTGCCAGCAGTCCTCCGGGGGATCAGCCCCAGCATTTT.

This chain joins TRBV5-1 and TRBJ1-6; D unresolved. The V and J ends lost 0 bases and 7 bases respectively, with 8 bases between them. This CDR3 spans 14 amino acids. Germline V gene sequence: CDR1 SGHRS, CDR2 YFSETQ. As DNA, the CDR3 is TGCGCCAGCAGCTTGGTCCAGGAAAATTCACCCCTCCACTTT. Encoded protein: CASSLVQENSPLHF.

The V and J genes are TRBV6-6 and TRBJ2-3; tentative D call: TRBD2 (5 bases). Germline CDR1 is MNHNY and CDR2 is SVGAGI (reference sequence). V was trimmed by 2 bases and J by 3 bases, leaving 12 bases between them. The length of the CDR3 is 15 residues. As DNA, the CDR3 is TGTGCCAGCAGTTACGTGGGGAGCGGAACAGATACGCAGTATTTT. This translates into CASSYVGSGTDTQYF.

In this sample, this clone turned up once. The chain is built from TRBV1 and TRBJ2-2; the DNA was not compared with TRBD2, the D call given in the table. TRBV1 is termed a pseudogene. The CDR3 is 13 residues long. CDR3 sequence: CTSSQGGPGELFF. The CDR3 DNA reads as TGCACCAGCAGCCAGGGGGGTCCCGGGGAGCTGTTTTTT.

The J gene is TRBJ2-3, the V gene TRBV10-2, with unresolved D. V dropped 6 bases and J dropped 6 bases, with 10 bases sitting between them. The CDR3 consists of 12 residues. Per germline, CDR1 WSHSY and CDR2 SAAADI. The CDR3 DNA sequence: TGCGCCAGCAGCAGTCCAAAGGATACGCAGTATTTT. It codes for CASSSPKDTQYF.

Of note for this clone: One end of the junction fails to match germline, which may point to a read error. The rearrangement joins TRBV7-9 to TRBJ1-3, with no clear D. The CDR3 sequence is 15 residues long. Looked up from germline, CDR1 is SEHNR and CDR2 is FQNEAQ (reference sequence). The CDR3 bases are TGTTCCAGCAGCTCCGAATACACAGCTGGAAACACCATATATTTT. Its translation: CSSSSEYTAGNTIYF.

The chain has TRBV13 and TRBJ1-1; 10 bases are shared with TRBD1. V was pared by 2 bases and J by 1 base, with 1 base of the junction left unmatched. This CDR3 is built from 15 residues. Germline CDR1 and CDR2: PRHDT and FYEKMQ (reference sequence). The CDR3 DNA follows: TGTGCCAGCAGCTTAAGACAGGGGGCGAACACTGAAGCTTTCTTT. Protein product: CASSLRQGANTEAFF.

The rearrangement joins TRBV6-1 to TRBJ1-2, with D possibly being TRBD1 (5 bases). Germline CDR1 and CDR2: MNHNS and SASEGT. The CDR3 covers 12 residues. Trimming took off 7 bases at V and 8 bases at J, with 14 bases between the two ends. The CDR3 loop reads CASKNGGVGYTF. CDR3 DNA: TGTGCCAGCAAAAATGGAGGGGTCGGCTACACCTTC.

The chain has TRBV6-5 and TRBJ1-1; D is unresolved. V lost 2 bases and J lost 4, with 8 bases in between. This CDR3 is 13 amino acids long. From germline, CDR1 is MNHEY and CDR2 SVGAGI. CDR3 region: CASSYRQVTEAFF. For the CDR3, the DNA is TGTGCCAGCAGTTACCGGCAGGTCACTGAAGCTTTCTTT.

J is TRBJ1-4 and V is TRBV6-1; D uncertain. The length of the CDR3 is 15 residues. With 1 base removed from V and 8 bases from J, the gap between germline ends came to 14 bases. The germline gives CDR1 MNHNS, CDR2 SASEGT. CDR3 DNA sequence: TGTGCCAGCAGTGAAGAACGGACGGCGGGGGAAAAACTGTTTTTT. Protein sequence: CASSEERTAGEKLFF.

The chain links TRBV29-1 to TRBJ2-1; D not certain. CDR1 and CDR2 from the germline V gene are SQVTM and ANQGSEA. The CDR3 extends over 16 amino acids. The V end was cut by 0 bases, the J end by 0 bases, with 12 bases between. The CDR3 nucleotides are TGCAGCGTTGAAGATACAGTCGCAAGCTCCTACAATGAGCAGTTCTTC. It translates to CSVEDTVASSYNEQFF.